This T cell receptor beta chain derives from a study of T cell responses to AZD1222 COVID-19 vaccine. Study-level findings and limits: Repertoire sampling occurred only after the peak T cell response. CD4 TCRs covered the whole spike, strongest at regions 160-218 and 743-854.

Repertoires were generated with immunoSEQ multiplex PCR, while TCRdb's copy carries only in-frame clones and drops some. Altogether some 93,000 clones are present, roughly 90% being singletons, with the ten largest covering roughly an eighth. V was clipped by 3 bases and J by 11 bases; unmatched bases: 8. CDR1 is KGHSH and CDR2 is LQKENI in the germline V gene. This CDR3 is built from 13 residues. Concerning this clone itself: Its target is unknown.

The source of this sequence is an adult who received the AZD1222 COVID-19 vaccine. The V and J genes are TRBV18 and TRBJ1-1; 8 nucleotides line up with TRBD1. The sample in question was peripheral blood, obtained 28 days after the second AZD1222 dose. The CDR3 loop reads CASSPQDRGRAFF. DNA of the CDR3: TGTGCCAGCTCACCTCAAGACAGGGGTCGTGCTTTCTTT.